The source of this TCR beta chain is a study of T cell changes during pregnancy in multiple sclerosis. The CDR3 runs 15 residues. CDR1 and CDR2 from the germline V gene are MNHNY and SVGAGI (reference sequence). V shed 5 bases and J shed 5 bases, with 19 bases lying between them. Method: immunoSEQ multiplex PCR; TCRdb's copy keeps in-frame clones and lacks some. The table records some 70,000 clones, around 92% of them present only once. Sequencing used CD8+ T cells from peripheral blood mononuclear cells, obtained in the third trimester of pregnancy. The chain joins TRBV6-6 to TRBJ2-7, with a tentative D call TRBD1 (7 bases). This TCR derives from a female donor in good health, enrolled as a control in a pregnancy study. CDR3 sequence (DNA): TGTGCCAGCAGTCAGGGGGGCGGAGGGTTGAACGAGCAGTACTTC. It yields the protein CASSQGGGGLNEQYF.